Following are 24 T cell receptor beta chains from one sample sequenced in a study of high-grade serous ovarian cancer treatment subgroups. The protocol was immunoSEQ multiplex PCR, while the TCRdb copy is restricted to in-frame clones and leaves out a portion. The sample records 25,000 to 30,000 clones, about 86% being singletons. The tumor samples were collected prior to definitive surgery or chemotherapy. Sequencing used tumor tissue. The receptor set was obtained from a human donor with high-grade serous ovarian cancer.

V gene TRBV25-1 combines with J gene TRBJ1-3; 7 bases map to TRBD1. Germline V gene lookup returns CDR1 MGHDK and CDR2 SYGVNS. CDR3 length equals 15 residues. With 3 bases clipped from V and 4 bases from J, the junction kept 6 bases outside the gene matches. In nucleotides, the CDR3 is TGTGCCAGCAGTGAGGTTACAGGGGCCGGAAACACCATATATTTT. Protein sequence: CASSEVTGAGNTIYF.

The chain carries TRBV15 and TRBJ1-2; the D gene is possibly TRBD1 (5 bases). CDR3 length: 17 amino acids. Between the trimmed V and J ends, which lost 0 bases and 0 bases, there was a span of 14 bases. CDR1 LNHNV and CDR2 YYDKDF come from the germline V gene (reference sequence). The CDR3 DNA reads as TGTGCCACCAGCAGAGATCTGAGGCAGGGCACTAACTATGGCTACACCTTC. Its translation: CATSRDLRQGTNYGYTF.

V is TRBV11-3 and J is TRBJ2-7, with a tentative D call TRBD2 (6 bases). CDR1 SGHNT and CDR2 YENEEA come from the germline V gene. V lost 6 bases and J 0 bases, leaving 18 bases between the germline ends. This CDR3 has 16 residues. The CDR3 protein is CASRSNTGASSYEQYF. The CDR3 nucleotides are TGTGCCAGCAGATCTAATACGGGAGCTAGCTCCTACGAGCAGTACTTC.

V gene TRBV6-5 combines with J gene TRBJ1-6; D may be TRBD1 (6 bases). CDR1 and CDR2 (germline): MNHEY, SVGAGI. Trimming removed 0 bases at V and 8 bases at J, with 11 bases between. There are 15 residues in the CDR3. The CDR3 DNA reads TGTGCCAGCAGTTACTCTGGGGGGGCTGATTCACCCCTCCACTTT. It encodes CASSYSGGADSPLHF.

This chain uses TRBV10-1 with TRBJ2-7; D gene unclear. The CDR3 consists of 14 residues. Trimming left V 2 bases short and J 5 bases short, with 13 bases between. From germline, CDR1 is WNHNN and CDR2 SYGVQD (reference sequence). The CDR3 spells CASSEGRSGDEQYF. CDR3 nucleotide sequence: TGCGCCAGCAGTGAGGGACGGTCCGGTGACGAGCAGTACTTC.

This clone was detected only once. CDR3 loop: CASSIALTGTQYF. CDR3 bases: TGTGCCAGTAGTATCGCCCTTACCGGGACCCAGTACTTC. This chain links TRBV19 with TRBJ2-5; D call uncertain. This CDR3 is built from 13 residues. CDR1 and CDR2 from the germline V gene are LNHDA and SQIVND (reference sequence). Trimming took 3 bases from V and 7 from J, leaving 12 bases between them.

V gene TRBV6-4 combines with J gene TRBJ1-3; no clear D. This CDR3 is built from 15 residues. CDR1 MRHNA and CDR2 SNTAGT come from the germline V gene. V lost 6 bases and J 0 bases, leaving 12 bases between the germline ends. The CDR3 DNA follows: TGTGCCAGCAGAAGGATGCCACCCTCTGGAAACACCATATATTTT. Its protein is CASRRMPPSGNTIYF.

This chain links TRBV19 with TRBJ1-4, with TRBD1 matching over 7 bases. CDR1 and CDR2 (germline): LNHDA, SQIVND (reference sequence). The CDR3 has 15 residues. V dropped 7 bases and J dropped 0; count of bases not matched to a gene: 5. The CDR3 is CASTGGPATNEKLFF. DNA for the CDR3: TGTGCCAGTACAGGGGGACCTGCAACTAATGAAAAACTGTTTTTT.

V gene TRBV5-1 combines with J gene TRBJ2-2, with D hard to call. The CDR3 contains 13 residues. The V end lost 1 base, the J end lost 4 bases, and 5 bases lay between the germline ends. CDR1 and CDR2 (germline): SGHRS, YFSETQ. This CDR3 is CASSLTTTGELFF. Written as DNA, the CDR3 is TGCGCCAGCAGCTTGACAACCACCGGGGAGCTGTTTTTT.

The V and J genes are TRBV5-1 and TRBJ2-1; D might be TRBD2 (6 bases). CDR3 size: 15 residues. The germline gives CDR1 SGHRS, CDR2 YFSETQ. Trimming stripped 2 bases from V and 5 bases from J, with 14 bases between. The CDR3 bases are TGCGCCAGCAGCTTTAGCGGACCCCCAAACAATGAGCAGTTCTTC. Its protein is CASSFSGPPNNEQFF.

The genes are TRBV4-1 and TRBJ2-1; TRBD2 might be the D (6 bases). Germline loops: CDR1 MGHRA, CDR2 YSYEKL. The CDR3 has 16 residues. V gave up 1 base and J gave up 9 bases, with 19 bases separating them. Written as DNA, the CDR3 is TGCGCCAGCAGCCAAGGTAAGGTAGCGGTTCCGTCTGAGCAGTTCTTC. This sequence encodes CASSQGKVAVPSEQFF.

CDR3 sequence reads: CAWTTQGGSRETQYF. The CDR3 nucleotides read TGTGCCTGGACCACTCAGGGGGGAAGCCGAGAGACCCAGTACTTC. The gene calls are TRBV30 and TRBJ2-5; weak D call: TRBD1 (7 bases). The V end was cut by 4 bases, the J end by 4 bases, with 19 bases between. CDR1 and CDR2 (germline): GTSNPN, SVGIG (reference sequence). The CDR3 contains 15 residues. The variable domain in full, completed from reference TRBV30 and TRBJ2-5, reads SQTIHQWPATLVQPVGSPLSLECTVEGTSNPNLYWYRQAAGRGLQLLFYSVGIGQISSEVPQNLSASRPQDRQFILSSKKLLLSDSGFYLCAWTTQGGSRETQYFGPGTRLLVL.

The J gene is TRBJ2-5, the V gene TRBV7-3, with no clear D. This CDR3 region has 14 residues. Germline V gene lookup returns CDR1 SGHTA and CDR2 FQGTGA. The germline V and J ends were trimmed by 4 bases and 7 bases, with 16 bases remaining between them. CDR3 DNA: TGTGCCAGCAGCTCGTCCTCTAGAATTGGGACCCAGTACTTC. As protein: CASSSSSRIGTQYF.

The CDR3 DNA reads as TGTGCCAGCAGTTTCGGCCCAACCGGGACTAGCGGGGGGGTGGGGGAGCTGTTTTTT. Translation: CASSFGPTGTSGGVGELFF. This chain links TRBV28 with TRBJ2-2; TRBD2 aligns across 16 bases. V lost 3 bases, J lost 8 bases, and 12 bases stayed unmatched. Germline values: CDR1 MDHEN, CDR2 SYDVKM. CDR3 length: 19 amino acids.

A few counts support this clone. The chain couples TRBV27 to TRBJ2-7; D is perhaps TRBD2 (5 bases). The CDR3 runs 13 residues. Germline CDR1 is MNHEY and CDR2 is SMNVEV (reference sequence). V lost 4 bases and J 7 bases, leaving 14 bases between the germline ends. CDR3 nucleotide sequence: TGTGCCAGCAGTTCCCGGGAAGGCCGGGAGCAGTACTTC. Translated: CASSSREGREQYF.

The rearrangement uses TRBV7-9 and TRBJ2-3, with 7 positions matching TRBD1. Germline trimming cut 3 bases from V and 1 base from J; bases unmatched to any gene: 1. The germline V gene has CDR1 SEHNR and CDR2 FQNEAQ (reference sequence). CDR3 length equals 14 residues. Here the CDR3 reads CASSFGTGTDTQYF. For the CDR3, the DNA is TGTGCCAGCAGCTTTGGGACAGGCACAGATACGCAGTATTTT.

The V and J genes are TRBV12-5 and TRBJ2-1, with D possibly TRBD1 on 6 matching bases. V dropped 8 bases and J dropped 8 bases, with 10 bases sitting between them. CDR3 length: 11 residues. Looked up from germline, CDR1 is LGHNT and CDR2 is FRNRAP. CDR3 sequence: CASSGVHEQFF. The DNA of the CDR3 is TGTGCTAGTTCAGGGGTACATGAGCAGTTCTTC. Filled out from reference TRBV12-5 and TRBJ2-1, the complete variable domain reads DARVTQTPRHKVTEMGQEVTMRCQPILGHNTVFWYRQTMMQGLELLAYFRNRAPLDDSGMPKDRFSAEMPDATLATLKIQPSEPRDSAVYFCASSGVHEQFFGPGTRLTVL.

The CDR3 DNA is TGCGCCAGCAGTATGCGGGGTGAGACAGATACGCAGTATTTT. Residues: CASSMRGETDTQYF. V is TRBV10-1 and J is TRBJ2-3, with D possibly being TRBD2 (6 bases). Trimming removed 5 bases from V and 3 bases from J, with 12 bases in between. The germline gives CDR1 WNHNN, CDR2 SYGVQD (reference sequence). The CDR3 sequence is 14 residues long.

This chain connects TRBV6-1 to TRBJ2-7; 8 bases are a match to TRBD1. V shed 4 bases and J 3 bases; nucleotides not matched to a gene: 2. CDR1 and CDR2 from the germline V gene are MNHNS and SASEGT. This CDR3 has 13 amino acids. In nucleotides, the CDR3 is TGTGCCAGCAGTGGACAGGGGCTCTACGAGCAGTACTTC. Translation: CASSGQGLYEQYF.

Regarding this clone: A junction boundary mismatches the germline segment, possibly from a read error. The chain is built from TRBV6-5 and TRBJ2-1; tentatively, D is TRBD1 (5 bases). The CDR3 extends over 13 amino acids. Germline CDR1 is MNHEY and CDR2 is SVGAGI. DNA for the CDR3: TGTGCCAGCAGCTACTGGGGCGACAATGAGCAGTTCTTC. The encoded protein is CASSYWGDNEQFF.

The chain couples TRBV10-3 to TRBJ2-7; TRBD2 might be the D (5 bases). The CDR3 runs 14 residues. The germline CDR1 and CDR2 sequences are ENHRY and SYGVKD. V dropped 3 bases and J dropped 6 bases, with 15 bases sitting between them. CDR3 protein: CAISDGGFHIEQYF. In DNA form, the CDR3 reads TGTGCCATCAGTGACGGAGGTTTCCATATCGAGCAGTACTTC.

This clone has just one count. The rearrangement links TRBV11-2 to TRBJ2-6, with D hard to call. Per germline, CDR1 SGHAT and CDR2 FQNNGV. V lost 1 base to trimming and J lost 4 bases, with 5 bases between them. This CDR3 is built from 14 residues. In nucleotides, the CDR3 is TGTGCCAGCAGCTTAGTCCGGGGGGCCAACGTCCTGACTTTC. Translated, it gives CASSLVRGANVLTF.

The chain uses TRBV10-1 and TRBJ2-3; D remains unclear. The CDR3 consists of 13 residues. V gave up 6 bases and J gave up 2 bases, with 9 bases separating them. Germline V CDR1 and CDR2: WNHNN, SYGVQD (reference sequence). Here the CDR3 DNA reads TGCGCCAGCAGCCGTCGGCCCACAGATACGCAGTATTTT. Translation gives CASSRRPTDTQYF.

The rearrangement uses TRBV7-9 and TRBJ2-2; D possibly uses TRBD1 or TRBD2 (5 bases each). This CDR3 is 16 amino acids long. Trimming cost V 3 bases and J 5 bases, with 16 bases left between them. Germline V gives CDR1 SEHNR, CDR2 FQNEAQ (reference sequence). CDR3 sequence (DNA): TGTGCCAGCAGCTTTTTAGAGGGGAGAGGAACCGGGGAGCTGTTTTTT. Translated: CASSFLEGRGTGELFF.